These 14 T cell receptor beta chains were sequenced from one sample in a study of post-analysis software for immune sequencing data. Whole-study results and caveats: The five TRBV segments detected at higher frequency in patients than in controls included TRBV5-6, TRBV5-1 and TRBV20-1.

Antigens of these TCRs are unknown. Unique molecular identifiers featured in each of the TCR beta cDNA libraries. MiXCR, run by TCRdb on the PCR reads, gives a single entry per CDR3 protein. The table records 650,000 to 900,000 distinct CDR3 sequences, approximately 44% of them present only once. Material for sequencing was blood. The receptors were gathered from a girl under 18 with multiple sclerosis.

The V and J genes are TRBV9 and TRBJ2-3; D is possibly TRBD2 (6 bases). This CDR3 contains 16 residues. Trimming pared 4 bases from V and 0 bases from J, leaving 15 bases between. Per germline, CDR1 SGDLS and CDR2 YYNGEE. This chain's CDR3 is CASSPLGGTSTDTQYF. In nucleotides, the CDR3 is TGTGCCAGCAGCCCCTTGGGGGGAACTAGCACAGATACGCAGTATTTT.

The chain recombines TRBV28 with TRBJ2-5; 11 bases map to TRBD1. The germline gives CDR1 MDHEN, CDR2 SYDVKM. CDR3 size: 14 residues. The V and J ends lost 2 bases and 11 bases, in that order; junction bases with no gene match: 7. The DNA of the CDR3 is TGTGCCAGCAGTTTAGGGACAGGGGGAGAGGAGCAGTACTTC. Its translation is CASSLGTGGEEQYF.

In its sample, this clonotype was seen a few times. V and J are TRBV10-3 and TRBJ2-4; weak D call: TRBD2 (5 bases). This CDR3 comprises 15 residues. In germline, CDR1 is ENHRY, CDR2 SYGVKD. With 0 bases removed from V and 3 bases from J, the gap between germline ends came to 9 bases. CDR3: CAISESRVGKNIQYF. The DNA for the CDR3 is TGTGCCATCAGTGAGTCGAGGGTTGGCAAAAACATTCAGTACTTC.

The rearrangement joins TRBV20-1 to TRBJ2-1; the match to TRBD2 covers 7 bases. V lost 0 bases, J lost 0 bases, and 5 bases stayed unmatched. Germline V gene sequence: CDR1 DFQATT, CDR2 SNEGSKA (reference sequence). The CDR3 spans 16 residues. The CDR3 DNA is TGCAGTGCTAGAGAGCTAGCGGCAAGCTCCTACAATGAGCAGTTCTTC. Amino acid sequence: CSARELAASSYNEQFF.

The chain has TRBV12-3 or TRBV12-4 and TRBJ2-7; D is uncertain. The assigned J gene may be wrong: the sequence end matches TRBJ2-4 better. This CDR3 has 12 residues. In DNA form, the CDR3 reads TGTGCCAGCAGTTTTGCTGAGAACATTCAGTACTTC. Encoded protein: CASSFAENIQYF.

In this sample, this clonotype turned up a few times. The V call is TRBV4-3, the J call TRBJ2-5; D tentatively fits TRBD1 or TRBD2 (6 bases each). In germline, CDR1 is LGHNA, CDR2 YSLEER. The germline V and J ends were trimmed by 4 bases and 5 bases, with 23 bases remaining between them. The CDR3 extends over 17 amino acids. The CDR3 sequence is CASSRTAGTLSEETQYF. In nucleotides, the CDR3 is TGCGCCAGCAGCCGGACAGCCGGGACTCTCTCTGAGGAGACCCAGTACTTC.

The V and J genes are TRBV10-3 and TRBJ2-4; D is perhaps TRBD2 (5 bases). The end of the DNA aligns better with TRBJ2-7, so the J call may be wrong. Per germline, CDR1 ENHRY and CDR2 SYGVKD. CDR3 length: 14 amino acids. The CDR3 here is CAISEGLPSSEQYF. CDR3 sequence (DNA): TGTGCCATCAGTGAGGGACTCCCAAGTAGCGAGCAGTACTTC.

The table lists this clonotype with a few counts. The J gene is TRBJ2-7, the V gene TRBV27; weak D call: TRBD2 (5 bases). Between the trimmed V and J ends, which lost 4 bases and 2 bases, there was a span of 24 bases. Germline V CDR1 and CDR2: MNHEY, SMNVEV (reference sequence). The CDR3 extends over 18 amino acids. The CDR3 DNA reads TGTGCCAGCAGTTCCCGCCGCCCCGGGAAGGTCGGGCCCTACGAGCAGTACTTC. Protein: CASSSRRPGKVGPYEQYF.

The chain links TRBV28 to TRBJ2-5, with D perhaps TRBD2 (5 bases). The V end lost 1 base, the J end lost 4 bases, and 16 bases lay between the germline ends. This CDR3 has 16 amino acids. The germline CDR1 and CDR2 sequences are MDHEN and SYDVKM. In DNA, the CDR3 is TGTGCCAGCAGTTTATACGGGGAGACCCGGGGAGAGACCCAGTACTTC. Its translation is CASSLYGETRGETQYF.

Only a few counts were recorded for this clonotype. The V gene is TRBV7-9, the J gene TRBJ2-7; 8 bases agree with TRBD2. J lost 4 bases, V lost 5 bases, and 10 bases had no gene match. Germline lookup yields CDR1 SEHNR and CDR2 FQNEAQ (reference sequence). CDR3 size: 15 residues. The CDR3 protein is CASSLPGRERYEQYF. CDR3 nucleotides: TGTGCCAGCAGCCTACCCGGGAGGGAGAGGTACGAGCAGTACTTC.

The chain couples TRBV20-1 to TRBJ2-4; D may be TRBD1 (6 bases). The J call may not be correct, given that the DNA end is closer to TRBJ2-7. This CDR3 region has 13 residues. Per the germline V gene, CDR1 is DFQATT and CDR2 is SNEGSKA (reference sequence). This chain's CDR3 is CSARVQGTYEQYF. The CDR3 bases are TGCAGTGCTAGAGTCCAGGGGACCTACGAGCAGTACTTC.

The sample holds a few counts of this clonotype. The CDR3 loop reads CASSYHSRGEKLFF. In DNA, the CDR3 is TGTGCCAGCAGTTACCACAGTAGAGGGGAAAAACTGTTTTTT. V is TRBV6-5 and J is TRBJ1-4; D remains unclear. Trimming removed 2 bases from V and 8 bases from J, with 12 bases in between. Germline CDR1 reads MNHEY; CDR2 reads SVGAGI. The CDR3 is made up of 14 amino acids.

The table lists this clonotype with many counts. V is TRBV29-1 and J is TRBJ2-5, with 11 nucleotides matching TRBD2. Germline values: CDR1 SQVTM, CDR2 ANQGSEA. V shed 7 bases, J shed 3 bases, and the junction held 7 bases outside the gene matches. The CDR3 spans 14 residues. The CDR3 loop is CSARPGLAEETQYF. The CDR3 DNA is TGCAGCGCCCGACCGGGACTAGCGGAAGAGACCCAGTACTTC. The complete variable domain, with remaining parts taken from reference TRBV29-1 and TRBJ2-5, reads SAVISQKPSRDICQRGTSLTIQCQVDSQVTMMFWYRQQPGQSLTLIATANQGSEATYESGFVIDKFPISRPNLTFSTLTVSNMSPEDSSIYLCSARPGLAEETQYFGPGTRLLVL.

This clonotype was detected only a few times. V usage is TRBV5-1 and J usage is TRBJ2-6, with TRBD2 matching 12 bases. J was trimmed by 0 bases and V by 4 bases; bases with no gene match: 8. This CDR3 contains 19 residues. CDR1 and CDR2 from the germline V gene are SGHRS and YFSETQ. CDR3 DNA sequence: TGCGCCAGCAGCACCGTACTAGCGGGAGGAAACTCTGGGGCCAACGTCCTGACTTTC. This encodes CASSTVLAGGNSGANVLTF.